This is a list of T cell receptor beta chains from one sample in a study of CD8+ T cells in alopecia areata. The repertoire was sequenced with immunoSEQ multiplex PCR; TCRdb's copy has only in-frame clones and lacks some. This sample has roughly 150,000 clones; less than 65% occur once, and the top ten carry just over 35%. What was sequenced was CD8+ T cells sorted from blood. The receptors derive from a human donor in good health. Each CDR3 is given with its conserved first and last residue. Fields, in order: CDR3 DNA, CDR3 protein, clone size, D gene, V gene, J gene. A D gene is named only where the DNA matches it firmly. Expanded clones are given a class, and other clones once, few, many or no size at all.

TGTGCCAGCAGCTTGGGACTAGCGGACACAGATACGCAGTATTTT,CASSLGLADTDTQYF,.,TRBD2,TRBV5-5,TRBJ2-3
TGTGCCAGCAGTCCACAGGGGAACACTGAAGCTTTCTTT,CASSPQGNTEAFF,.,.,TRBV27,TRBJ1-1
TGTGCCAGCGTATCGGGACTTCCCCACTACGAGCAGTACTTC,CASVSGLPHYEQYF,.,.,TRBV27,TRBJ2-7
TGCAGCGTGGAAGACGACAGGGGCCCGCAGTACTTC,CSVEDDRGPQYF,.,TRBD1,TRBV29-1,TRBJ2-7
TGCAGCGTTGAGTCCAGATATGGCTACACCTTC,CSVESRYGYTF,.,.,TRBV29-1,TRBJ1-2
TGTGCCACCAGCAGAGACTCCTTGGACGGTCCTGGGGCCCAGTACTTC,CATSRDSLDGPGAQYF,.,.,TRBV15,TRBJ2-5
TGCAGCGTTGGGACAAACACTGAAGCTTTCTTT,CSVGTNTEAFF,.,.,TRBV29-1,TRBJ1-1
TGTGCCAGCCGATGGACGTCTGGGGAGCAGTACTTC,CASRWTSGEQYF,.,.,TRBV28,TRBJ2-7
TGTGCCAGCAGCCCCGACTCGGAGTTCTTC,CASSPDSEFF,few,.,TRBV11-2,TRBJ2-1
TGTGCCAGCAGTTACTCCTCCATCTATGGCTACACCTTC,CASSYSSIYGYTF,.,.,TRBV6-6,TRBJ1-2
TGCAGCGTTGCTACCCCTTCGGAGACCCAGTACTTC,CSVATPSETQYF,few,.,TRBV29-1,TRBJ2-5
TGTGCCAGCAGCAAAGACAGGGTCGGCTACACCTTC,CASSKDRVGYTF,few,TRBD1,TRBV7-8,TRBJ1-2
TGCGCCAGCAGCCAAGAAACTAAGAATGAGCAGTTCTTC,CASSQETKNEQFF,.,.,TRBV4-3,TRBJ2-1
TGCAGTGCGATCAACACCGGGGAGCTGTTTTTT,CSAINTGELFF,few,.,TRBV20-1,TRBJ2-2
TGTGCCAGCAGCCAAGACCCAGGGGGGGCGGCGACTGAAGCTTTCTTT,CASSQDPGGAATEAFF,.,TRBD1,TRBV4-2,TRBJ1-1
TGCAGCGTTGAAGTTATCGGACAGGGGGCTTACGAGCAGTACTTC,CSVEVIGQGAYEQYF,.,TRBD1,TRBV29-1,TRBJ2-7
TGTGCCAACAGTGAAGCGTTCGGGAGAGGGGCAAACATTCAGTACTTC,CANSEAFGRGANIQYF,.,.,TRBV2,TRBJ2-4
TGTGCCAGCACCGAAAGGACGCCTAGCACAGATACGCAGTATTTT,CASTERTPSTDTQYF,.,.,TRBV5-5,TRBJ2-3
TGTGCCAGCAGTTACTCCGAGGGCACCGGGGACACTGAAGCTTTCTTT,CASSYSEGTGDTEAFF,.,.,TRBV6-5,TRBJ1-1
TGTGCCAGCAGCTTAACTACTAGCGGGACATTGGATACGCAGTATTTT,CASSLTTSGTLDTQYF,.,TRBD2,TRBV7-2,TRBJ2-3
TGTGCCAGCAGACGACTAGCGGGAGATGAGCAGTACTTC,CASRRLAGDEQYF,few,TRBD2,TRBV27,TRBJ2-7
TGTGCCACCAGCAGAGCCGCGACAGGTAATCAGCCCCAGCATTTT,CATSRAATGNQPQHF,.,.,TRBV15,TRBJ1-5
TGTGCCAGCAGCTCGGGACAGGGGGCGAAAGAGGAAAAACTGTTTTTT,CASSSGQGAKEEKLFF,.,TRBD1,TRBV13,TRBJ1-4
TGTGCCACCCGACTAGCGGGATCCTACGAGCAGTACTTC,CATRLAGSYEQYF,few,TRBD2,TRBV15,TRBJ2-7
TGTGCCAGTAGTACCACACAGGGGCAAGAGACCCAGTACTTC,CASSTTQGQETQYF,.,TRBD1,TRBV19,TRBJ2-5
TGTGCCAGCAGTTCCGGACACCCTGGGGCCAACGTCCTGACTTTC,CASSSGHPGANVLTF,few,.,TRBV6-6,TRBJ2-6
TGCAGCGTTAGGACAGGGGGCTCCTACGAGCAGTACTTC,CSVRTGGSYEQYF,.,TRBD1,TRBV29-1,TRBJ2-7
TGTGCCAGCAAGGGCAGGTGGGGGAACACTGAAGCTTTCTTT,CASKGRWGNTEAFF,.,.,TRBV6-5,TRBJ1-1
TGTGCCAGCAGTTCATTACCGGGGAAGGGAACTAACTATGGCTACACCTTC,CASSSLPGKGTNYGYTF,.,.,TRBV28,TRBJ1-2
TGCGCCAGCAGCCCCCTCACTAGGAATGAGCAGTTCTTC,CASSPLTRNEQFF,few,.,TRBV4-1,TRBJ2-1
TGCGCCAGCAGCTTTGGGGTGAGCTCCTACGAGCAGTACTTC,CASSFGVSSYEQYF,.,.,TRBV5-1,TRBJ2-7
TGTGCCAGCAGCTTTAGCCTAGCGGGAGAGGGCACAGATACGCAGTATTTT,CASSFSLAGEGTDTQYF,few,TRBD2,TRBV7-8,TRBJ2-3
TGTGCCAGTAGTATCAAAACAGGAGGAGAGACCCAGTACTTC,CASSIKTGGETQYF,.,.,TRBV19,TRBJ2-5
TGCAGCGTTGTTGCGGAGAACCCCCCAGATACGCAGTATTTT,CSVVAENPPDTQYF,.,.,TRBV29-1,TRBJ2-3
TGTGCCAGCAGTGTCCGCCCGTGGGAGCAGTTCTTC,CASSVRPWEQFF,.,.,TRBV6-1,TRBJ2-1
TGCAGCGTTGAAGATTGGGACCGGGATCTCAGCACAGATACGCAGTATTTT,CSVEDWDRDLSTDTQYF,.,.,TRBV29-1,TRBJ2-3
TGTGCCAGCAGCCAAGAATGGCGGGGTTCCTACAATGAGCAGTTCTTC,CASSQEWRGSYNEQFF,.,.,TRBV4-2,TRBJ2-1
TGTGCCAGCAGCTGGGTCCCCGGGACTAGCGGGTTGTACCAAGAGACCCAGTACTTC,CASSWVPGTSGLYQETQYF,.,TRBD2,TRBV11-2,TRBJ2-5
TGTGCCAGCATCCCCCCGGGGGCCGGCTATGGCTACACCTTC,CASIPPGAGYGYTF,.,.,TRBV25-1,TRBJ1-2
TGTGCCAGCCGGTACTCGGCGGGAGCCTACGAGCAGTACTTC,CASRYSAGAYEQYF,few,TRBD2,TRBV6-6,TRBJ2-7
TGTGCCAGCAGTCCTCGGAGCTCCTACGAGCAGTACTTC,CASSPRSSYEQYF,once,.,TRBV6-1,TRBJ2-7